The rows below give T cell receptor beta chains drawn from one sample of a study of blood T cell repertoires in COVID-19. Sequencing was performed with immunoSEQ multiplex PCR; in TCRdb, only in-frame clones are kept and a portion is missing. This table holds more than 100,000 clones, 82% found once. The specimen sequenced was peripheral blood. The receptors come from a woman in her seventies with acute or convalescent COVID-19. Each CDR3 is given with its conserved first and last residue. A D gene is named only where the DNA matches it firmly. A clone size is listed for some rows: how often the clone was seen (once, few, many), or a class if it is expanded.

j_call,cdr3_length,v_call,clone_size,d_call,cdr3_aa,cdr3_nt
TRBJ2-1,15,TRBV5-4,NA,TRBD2,CASSLGAGGNNEQFF,TGTGCCAGCAGCTTGGGGGCGGGGGGAAACAATGAGCAGTTCTTC
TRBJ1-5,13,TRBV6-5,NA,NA,CASSYTGNQPQHF,TGTGCCAGCAGTTACACAGGGAATCAGCCCCAGCATTTT
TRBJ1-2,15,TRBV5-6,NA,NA,CASSLRRRVPYGYTF,TGTGCCAGCAGCTTGCGCCGCAGGGTACCCTATGGCTACACCTTC
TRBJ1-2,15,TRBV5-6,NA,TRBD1,CASSLTGGIIDGYTF,TGTGCCAGCAGCTTAACAGGGGGCATAATTGATGGCTACACCTTC
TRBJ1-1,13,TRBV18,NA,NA,CASSASVNTEAFF,TGTGCCAGCTCAGCCAGCGTGAACACTGAAGCTTTCTTT
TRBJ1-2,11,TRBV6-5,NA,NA,CASTNGGGYTF,TGTGCCAGCACCAACGGGGGTGGCTACACCTTC
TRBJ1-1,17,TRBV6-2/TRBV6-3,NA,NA,CASSYSPMGAATDEAFF,TGTGCCAGCAGTTACTCTCCAATGGGAGCAGCCACAGATGAAGCTTTCTTT
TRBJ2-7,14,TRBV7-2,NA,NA,CASSLGSAGTEQYF,TGTGCCAGCAGCTTAGGGTCCGCGGGGACCGAGCAGTACTTC
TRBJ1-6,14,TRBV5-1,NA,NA,CASSLAGDNSPLHF,TGCGCCAGCAGCTTGGCAGGGGATAATTCACCCCTCCACTTT
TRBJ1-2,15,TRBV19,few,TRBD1,CASSPTDRVTYGYTF,TGTGCCAGTAGTCCTACGGACAGGGTGACCTATGGCTACACCTTC
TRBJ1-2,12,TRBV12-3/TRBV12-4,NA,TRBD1,CASRQGDYGYTF,TGTGCCAGCAGGCAGGGGGACTATGGCTACACCTTC
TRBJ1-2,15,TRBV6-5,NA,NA,CASSYSSREGPNYTF,TGTGCCAGCAGTTATTCTTCTCGGGAGGGCCCTAACTACACCTTC
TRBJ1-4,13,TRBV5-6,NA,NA,CASSLSVWGELFF,TGTGCCAGCAGCTTGTCAGTCTGGGGGGAACTGTTTTTT
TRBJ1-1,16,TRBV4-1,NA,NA,CASSQDPGIMNTEAFF,TGCGCCAGCAGCCAAGACCCAGGCATAATGAACACTGAAGCTTTCTTT
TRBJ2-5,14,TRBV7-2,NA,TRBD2,CASSFGLAEETQYF,TGTGCCAGCAGCTTCGGACTAGCGGAAGAGACCCAGTACTTC
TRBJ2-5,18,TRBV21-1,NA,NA,CASSKELGGGVPEETQYF,TGTGCCAGCAGCAAGGAACTTGGCGGGGGAGTCCCCGAAGAGACCCAGTACTTC
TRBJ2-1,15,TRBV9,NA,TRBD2,CASSALAGGAGEQFF,TGTGCCAGCAGCGCACTAGCGGGGGGGGCGGGTGAGCAGTTCTTC
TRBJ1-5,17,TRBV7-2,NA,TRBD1,CASSLVAGQGNYQPQHF,TGTGCCAGCAGCTTAGTTGCGGGACAGGGAAATTATCAGCCCCAGCATTTT